Below, 5 T cell receptor beta chains from the same sample are listed, as sequenced in a study of monozygotic twins with inflammatory bowel disease. From its re-call of the 5' RACE reads, TCRdb lists each CDR3 protein once, without DNA. This sample's table has 400,000 to 500,000 distinct CDR3 sequences. The sample comprised blood. These receptor sequences come from a human donor with ulcerative colitis or Crohn's disease, or a healthy co-twin of an affected twin (not recorded which).

The CDR3 sequence: CASSFGQGSYNEQFF. V gene TRBV3-1 combines with J gene TRBJ2-1; TCRdb indicates TRBD1, and absent DNA this call remains unverified. The CDR3 extends over 15 amino acids. Per the germline V gene, CDR1 is LGHDT and CDR2 is YNNKEL (reference sequence).

The chain is built from TRBV20-1 and TRBJ2-3; TCRdb gives TRBD2 as the D gene, but with no DNA this cannot be confirmed. The CDR3 spans 14 residues. Germline V gene sequence: CDR1 DFQATT, CDR2 SNEGSKA (reference sequence). CDR3 sequence: CSALTSGGPDTQYF.

The chain uses TRBV20-1 and TRBJ2-4; with no DNA, the TCRdb D assignment of TRBD2 cannot be verified. CDR3 length: 16 amino acids. The germline gives CDR1 DFQATT, CDR2 SNEGSKA (reference sequence). CDR3 amino acids: CSARESGSGGRNIQYF.

The CDR3 loop reads CASSLVPGNTEAFF. The chain couples TRBV5-1 to TRBJ1-1; TCRdb proposes TRBD1, but this gene call is untestable without DNA. The CDR3 runs 14 residues. Germline CDR1 and CDR2: SGHRS and YFSETQ.

The V call is TRBV6-5, the J call TRBJ2-6; lacking DNA, the TRBD1 call made by TCRdb goes unchecked. This CDR3 is built from 18 residues. Germline lookup yields CDR1 MNHEY and CDR2 SVGAGI. The CDR3: CASSYSRLGGPGANVLTF.